Listed here are 28 T cell receptor beta chains from one sample, sequenced in a study of CD8+CD57+ T cells in acquired aplastic anemia. CDR3 and TCR beta VDJ profiling relied on a genomic DNA template. MiXCR, applied by TCRdb to the reads, yields one record per CDR3 protein. There are some 240,000 distinct CDR3 sequences in the sample; 34% occur only once, and around 1.1% lies in the top ten. The sequenced sample consisted of sorted CD4+, CD8+, or CD8+CD57+ T cells (not recorded which) from PBMCs. The receptors originated from a human donor in good health, serving as a control.

A single count supports this clonotype. An end of the junction does not agree with germline; a read error may underlie this. The CDR3 nucleotides read TGTGCCAGCAGTTACATGGTCGCGTGGGGGGAGGGTGAGCAGTTCTTC. Its translation: CASSYMVAWGEGEQFF. The V call is TRBV10-3, the J call TRBJ2-1; 7 nucleotides agree with TRBD2. The germline V gene encodes CDR1 ENHRY and CDR2 SYGVKD. The CDR3 is made up of 16 amino acids.

The sample holds many counts of this clonotype. The chain couples TRBV20-1 to TRBJ1-2, with D perhaps TRBD1 (5 bases). Germline-derived CDR1 and CDR2 are DFQATT and SNEGSKA (reference sequence). The germline V and J ends were trimmed by 0 bases and 8 bases, with 16 bases remaining between them. This CDR3 region has 14 residues. CDR3 sequence (DNA): TGCAGTGCTAGAGATTGGGGGACGGCGGAGGGCTACACCTTC. This codes for CSARDWGTAEGYTF.

The rearrangement links TRBV11-3 to TRBJ2-6; D is undetermined. The CDR3 has 11 residues. Germline lookup yields CDR1 SGHNT and CDR2 YENEEA. V shed 4 bases and J shed 5 bases, with 0 bases lying between them. CDR3 residues: CASSWANVLTF. The CDR3 DNA sequence: TGTGCCAGCAGCTGGGCCAACGTCCTGACTTTC. The full variable domain, rest sourced from reference TRBV11-3 and TRBJ2-6, is EAGVVQSPRYKIIEKKQPVAFWCNPISGHNTLYWYLQNLGQGPELLIRYENEEAVDDSQLPKDRFSAERLKGVDSTLKIQPAELGDSAVYLCASSWANVLTFGAGSRLTVL.

In this sample, this clonotype turned up many times. This chain joins TRBV15 and TRBJ2-3; TRBD2 agrees at 11 bases. The CDR3 length is 17 residues. CDR1 LNHNV and CDR2 YYDKDF come from the germline V gene (reference sequence). The V gene end was trimmed by 6 bases and the J gene end by 11 bases; junction bases not matched to a gene: 19. The CDR3 protein is CATSLSMGLAADDGQYF. Here the CDR3 DNA reads TGTGCCACCAGTCTAAGTATGGGACTAGCGGCGGACGACGGGCAGTATTTT.

The sample holds a few counts of this clonotype. The gene calls are TRBV12-3 or TRBV12-4 and TRBJ1-1, with D possibly TRBD1 on 5 matching bases. V was cut by 6 bases and J by 11 bases, with 16 bases left in between. The CDR3 loop spans 12 amino acids. CDR3 residues: CASSSEGRKAFF. CDR3 coding DNA: TGTGCCAGCAGCTCCGAGGGGAGAAAGGCTTTCTTT.

The sample holds many counts of this clonotype. J is TRBJ2-7 and V is TRBV6-1; 7 bases line up with TRBD2. V trimming: 6 bases; J trimming: 0 bases; junction bases outside the gene matches: 8. This CDR3 comprises 15 residues. Per germline, CDR1 MNHNS and CDR2 SASEGT. CDR3 DNA sequence: TGTGCCAGCAGGGTTGGGGCGGGAGACTCCTACGAGCAGTACTTC. Translating gives CASRVGAGDSYEQYF.

In this sample, this clonotype turned up many times. The chain employs TRBV19 and TRBJ1-6, with 8 positions matching TRBD1. V trimming: 1 base; J trimming: 10 bases; junction bases outside the gene matches: 9. From germline, CDR1 is LNHDA and CDR2 SQIVND (reference sequence). This CDR3 is built from 16 residues. CDR3 protein: CASSIAGAGGRSPLHF. The CDR3 DNA is TGTGCCAGTAGTATAGCCGGAGCAGGGGGCCGATCACCCCTCCACTTT. The whole variable domain, remainder taken from reference TRBV19 and TRBJ1-6, is DGGITQSPKYLFRKEGQNVTLSCEQNLNHDAMYWYRQDPGQGLRLIYYSQIVNDFQKGDIAEGYSVSREKKESFPLTVTSAQKNPTAFYLCASSIAGAGGRSPLHFGNGTRLTVT.

Many counts were recorded for this clonotype. This chain links TRBV5-1 with TRBJ1-1; D gene uncertain. The length of the CDR3 is 13 residues. Germline V gives CDR1 SGHRS, CDR2 YFSETQ. The germline V and J ends were trimmed by 5 bases and 3 bases, with 11 bases remaining between them. CDR3 amino acids: CASSLGFDTEAFF. In nucleotides, the CDR3 is TGCGCCAGCAGTCTAGGGTTTGACACTGAAGCTTTCTTT.

The V and J genes are TRBV24-1 and TRBJ1-2, with D unresolved. The CDR3 contains 13 residues. Germline loops: CDR1 KGHDR, CDR2 SFDVKD. Trimming shortened V by 5 bases and J by 4 bases, and 10 bases separated the two germline ends. The DNA for the CDR3 is TGTGCCACCAGTGGACCGGGGTTCTATGGCTACACCTTC. It codes for CATSGPGFYGYTF.

The gene calls are TRBV20-1 and TRBJ1-1, with D tentatively TRBD1 (5 bases). The CDR3 length is 13 residues. With 5 bases removed from V and 4 bases from J, the gap between germline ends came to 14 bases. The germline V gene has CDR1 DFQATT and CDR2 SNEGSKA (reference sequence). The CDR3 is CSAPNRRATEAFF. CDR3 bases: TGCAGTGCTCCCAACAGGCGGGCCACTGAAGCTTTCTTT.

The chain employs TRBV7-9 and TRBJ1-4; D is undetermined. V lost 1 base to trimming and J lost 6 bases, with 6 bases between them. CDR3 size: 13 residues. The V gene's germline CDR1 is SEHNR and CDR2 FQNEAQ (reference sequence). DNA for the CDR3: TGTGCCAGCAGCTTAGTGGCGGATGAAAAACTGTTTTTT. Translating gives CASSLVADEKLFF.

The chain combines TRBV5-1 with TRBJ2-2; unclear D gene. The V end was cut by 2 bases, the J end by 6 bases, with 11 bases between. CDR3 size: 14 residues. Germline CDR1 SGHRS, CDR2 YFSETQ. This CDR3 is CASSFGWPPGELFF. CDR3 in DNA: TGCGCCAGCAGCTTTGGTTGGCCCCCCGGGGAGCTGTTTTTT.

This clonotype has only one observation. This sequence may be a read error, since a much larger clone differs from it by one base. The rearrangement links TRBV11-1 to TRBJ2-1; 13 nucleotides align to TRBD2. V was pared by 4 bases and J by 2 bases, with 8 bases of the junction left unmatched. The germline CDR1 and CDR2 sequences are SGHAT and FQDESV (reference sequence). CDR3 size: 18 residues. In DNA, the CDR3 is TGTGCCAGCAGCTCGCGGACTAGCGGGGGTGCCCCCTACAATGAGCAGTTCTTC. Its translation: CASSSRTSGGAPYNEQFF.

The chain employs TRBV11-1 and TRBJ2-7, with 7 bases identical to TRBD2. Trimming took 1 base from V and 7 from J; bases not matched to a gene: 16. This CDR3 spans 17 amino acids. Germline CDR1 and CDR2: SGHAT and FQDESV (reference sequence). The CDR3 reads CASSLDGGTGGRNEQYF. The CDR3 DNA is TGTGCCAGCAGCTTAGATGGGGGTACGGGAGGCCGTAATGAGCAGTACTTC. The whole variable domain, filled in from reference TRBV11-1 and TRBJ2-7, reads EAEVAQSPRYKITEKSQAVAFWCDPISGHATLYWYRQILGQGPELLVQFQDESVVDDSQLPKDRFSAERLKGVDSTLKIQPAELGDSAMYLCASSLDGGTGGRNEQYFGPGTRLTVT.

The J gene is TRBJ2-3, the V gene TRBV18; 12 nucleotides align to TRBD2. V dropped 3 bases and J dropped 0; count of bases not matched to a gene: 4. This CDR3 has 17 amino acids. Germline-derived CDR1 and CDR2 are KGHSH and LQKENI. The CDR3 nucleotides are TGTGCCAGCTCACCCCGGACTAGCGGGGATAGCACAGATACGCAGTATTTT. Translating it yields CASSPRTSGDSTDTQYF.

The V call is TRBV24-1, the J call TRBJ1-1, with D maybe TRBD1 (5 bases). Trimming left V 1 base short and J 7 bases short, with 9 bases between. CDR1 KGHDR and CDR2 SFDVKD come from the germline V gene. CDR3 length: 13 residues. The CDR3 protein is CATSDLWGNEAFF. Written as DNA, the CDR3 is TGTGCCACCAGTGATTTATGGGGGAATGAAGCTTTCTTT.

This chain joins TRBV5-6 and TRBJ1-1; unclear D gene. The CDR3 contains 15 residues. Trimming shortened V by 3 bases and J by 4 bases, and 16 bases separated the two germline ends. Germline V CDR1 and CDR2: SGHDT, YYEEEE. CDR3 region: CASSSMRGDSTEAFF. DNA for the CDR3: TGTGCCAGCAGCTCCATGCGGGGTGATAGCACTGAAGCTTTCTTT.

This clonotype was observed a handful of times. J is TRBJ1-5 and V is TRBV12-3 or TRBV12-4, with a weak D call TRBD1 (5 bases). V dropped 2 bases and J dropped 8 bases, with 16 bases sitting between them. The CDR3 sequence is 15 residues long. In DNA, the CDR3 is TGTGCCAGCAGTTTAAGGGGAGGCGCAATAAAGCCCCAGCATTTT. Protein product: CASSLRGGAIKPQHF.

This clonotype has a single count. The chain is built from TRBV19 and TRBJ1-1, with D possibly being TRBD1 (6 bases). The germline V and J ends were trimmed by 6 bases and 4 bases, with 15 bases remaining between them. Germline V gene lookup returns CDR1 LNHDA and CDR2 SQIVND (reference sequence). The CDR3 extends over 14 amino acids. The chain's CDR3 is CASSITGYGTEAFF. CDR3 bases: TGTGCCAGTAGCATCACAGGGTACGGCACTGAAGCTTTCTTT.

The chain couples TRBV3-1 to TRBJ1-2; 10 positions match TRBD1. This CDR3 spans 15 amino acids. The junction had 6 bases not matched to a gene; V was cut back by 4 bases and J by 4 bases. CDR1 LGHDT and CDR2 YNNKEL come from the germline V gene (reference sequence). The CDR3 protein is CASSPTGQGVYGYTF. The CDR3 nucleotides are TGTGCCAGCAGCCCTACTGGACAGGGGGTCTATGGCTACACCTTC.

This clonotype was recorded many times. The chain uses TRBV7-8 and TRBJ2-1; 7 nucleotides match TRBD1. The V gene end was trimmed by 5 bases and the J gene end by 5 bases; junction bases not matched to a gene: 9. This CDR3 has 15 amino acids. Germline CDR1 is SGHVS and CDR2 is FQNEAQ. CDR3 in amino acids: CASSPRDRTDNEQFF. CDR3 DNA: TGTGCCAGCAGCCCGAGGGACAGAACAGACAATGAGCAGTTCTTC.

The CDR3 loop reads CASSSLQAGGYTF. CDR3 in DNA: TGTGCCAGCAGCTCATTACAGGCAGGTGGCTACACCTTC. The chain carries TRBV7-9 and TRBJ1-2, with D possibly TRBD1 on 5 matching bases. CDR1 is SEHNR and CDR2 is FQNEAQ in the germline V gene (reference sequence). The CDR3 has 13 residues. Trimming left V 4 bases short and J 7 bases short, with 13 bases between.

The CDR3: CASSLGQAFETQYF. The CDR3 DNA reads TGTGCCAGCAGCTTAGGACAGGCTTTCGAGACCCAGTACTTC. The V call is TRBV7-6, the J call TRBJ2-5; the D gene is possibly TRBD1 (6 bases). CDR3 size: 14 residues. The germline gives CDR1 SGHVS, CDR2 FNYEAQ. Trimming cost V 1 base and J 5 bases, with 11 bases left between them. Variable domain in full (rest from reference TRBV7-6 and TRBJ2-5): GAGVSQSPRYKVTKRGQDVALRCDPISGHVSLYWYRQALGQGPEFLTYFNYEAQQDKSGLPNDRFSAERPEGSISTLTIQRTEQRDSAMYRCASSLGQAFETQYFGPGTRLLVL.

In this sample, this clonotype turned up many times. V gene TRBV5-6 combines with J gene TRBJ1-2; 7 bases are a match to TRBD1. CDR3 size: 11 residues. The J segment lost 10 bases and the V segment lost 5 bases, leaving 5 bases of the junction unmatched. CDR1 SGHDT and CDR2 YYEEEE come from the germline V gene. The CDR3 bases are TGTGCCAGCAGGGGGGACAGTTACTACACCTTC. Translation: CASRGDSYYTF.

This clonotype was counted a single time. J is TRBJ2-1 and V is TRBV11-1; 8 nucleotides align to TRBD2. The V and J ends lost 5 bases and 5 bases, in that order; junction bases with no gene match: 8. The CDR3 is 15 residues long. Germline V lookup: CDR1 SGHAT, CDR2 FQDESV (reference sequence). The DNA of the CDR3 is TGTGCCAGCAGCCCTACTAGCGGAAGACACAATGAGCAGTTCTTC. Encoded protein: CASSPTSGRHNEQFF.

This clonotype was observed many times. The V call is TRBV5-4, the J call TRBJ2-1; D gene ambiguous. The V gene lost 4 bases and the J gene lost 5 bases, with 4 bases spanning the gap. The CDR3 has 11 residues. Looked up from germline, CDR1 is SGHNT and CDR2 is YYREEE (reference sequence). CDR3 coding DNA: TGTGCCAGCAGCAAAAACAATGAGCAGTTCTTC. Protein product: CASSKNNEQFF.

In the case of this clonotype: The junction shows a germline mismatch at one end, possibly a read error. This chain joins TRBV7-9 and TRBJ1-6, with D uncertain. CDR3 length equals 13 residues. The germline V gene has CDR1 SEHNR and CDR2 FQNEAQ (reference sequence). The CDR3 region has the DNA TGTGCCAGCCTTTACTCCTATAATGCACCCCTCCACTTT. Its protein is CASLYSYNAPLHF.

The chain combines TRBV6-2 or TRBV6-3 with TRBJ2-1, with TRBD2 identical over 13 bases. CDR3 length: 18 residues. Germline CDR1 and CDR2: MNHEY and SVGEGT. Unmatched junction bases numbered 11, after V lost 0 bases and J lost 9 bases. This CDR3 reads CASSYSTGGLAGVREQFF. Written as DNA, the CDR3 is TGTGCCAGCAGTTACTCGACAGGCGGACTAGCGGGAGTACGTGAGCAGTTCTTC.